Listed below are T cell receptor beta chains from one sample, sequenced in a study of T cells in Graves' hyperthyroidism and ophthalmopathy. TCRdb re-called the multiplex PCR reads through MiXCR, storing one row per CDR3 protein. The table has 500,000 to 650,000 distinct CDR3 sequences, 14% seen once; the top ten hold roughly 13%. The sequenced sample consisted of blood. Source of these receptors: a woman aged 40 to 50 with Graves' hyperthyroidism. The CDR3 runs from the conserved cysteine through the conserved F or W. D genes are given only for firm matches.

v_gene,d_gene,j_gene,CDR3aa
TRBV5-1,TRBD1,TRBJ2-7,CASSLGDRPRYEQYF
TRBV27,NA,TRBJ2-1,CASSFLSRYNEQFF
TRBV7-9,NA,TRBJ1-1,CASSFYTGLNTEAFF
TRBV7-6,NA,TRBJ2-7,CASSFGSQYEQYF
TRBV5-1,TRBD1,TRBJ2-6,CASSPGTGNSGANVLTF
TRBV28,TRBD1,TRBJ1-1,CASSSPGTGGGVLEAFF
TRBV29-1,TRBD1,TRBJ2-2,CSAQGADTGELFF
TRBV20-1,TRBD2,TRBJ2-1,CSARDREVADNEQFF
TRBV19,NA,TRBJ2-1,CASSIAGVYNEQFF
TRBV5-1,TRBD2,TRBJ2-5,CASRDGLAGGTETQYF
TRBV28,NA,TRBJ1-2,CASSDQGNYGYTF
TRBV28,NA,TRBJ1-6,CASSPIGGLGPRDSPLHF
TRBV12-3/TRBV12-4,TRBD1,TRBJ1-1,CASSQTWTGRTEAFF
TRBV5-1,NA,TRBJ1-1,CASSLEGQLNTEAFF